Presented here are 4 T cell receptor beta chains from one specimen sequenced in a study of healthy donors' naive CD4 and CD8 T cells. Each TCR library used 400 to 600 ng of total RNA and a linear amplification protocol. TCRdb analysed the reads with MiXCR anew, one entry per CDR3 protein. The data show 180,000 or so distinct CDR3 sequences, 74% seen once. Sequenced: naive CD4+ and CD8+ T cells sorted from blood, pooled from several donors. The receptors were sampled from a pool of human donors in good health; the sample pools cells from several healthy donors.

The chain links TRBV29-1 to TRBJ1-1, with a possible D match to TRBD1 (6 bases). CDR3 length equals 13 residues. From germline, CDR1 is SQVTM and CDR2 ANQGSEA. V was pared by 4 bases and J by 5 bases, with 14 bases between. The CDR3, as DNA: TGCAGCGTTGTTTGGGGGGCGCGTACTGAAGCTTTCTTT. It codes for CSVVWGARTEAFF.

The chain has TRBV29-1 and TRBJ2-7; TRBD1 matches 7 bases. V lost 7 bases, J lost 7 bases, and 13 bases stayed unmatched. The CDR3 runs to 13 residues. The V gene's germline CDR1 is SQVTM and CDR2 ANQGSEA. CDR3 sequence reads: CSAYGTESLEQYF. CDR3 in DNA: TGCAGCGCCTACGGGACAGAGAGTTTAGAGCAGTACTTC.

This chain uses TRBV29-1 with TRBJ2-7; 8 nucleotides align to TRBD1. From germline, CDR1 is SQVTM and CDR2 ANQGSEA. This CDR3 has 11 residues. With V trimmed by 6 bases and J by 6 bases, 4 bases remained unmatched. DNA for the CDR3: TGCAGCGTCCAGACAGGGGTCGAGCAGTACGTC. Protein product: CSVQTGVEQYV.

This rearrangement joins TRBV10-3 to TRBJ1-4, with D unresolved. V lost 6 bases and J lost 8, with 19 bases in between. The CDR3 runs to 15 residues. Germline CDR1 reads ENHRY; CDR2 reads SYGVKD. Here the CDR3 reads CAIRPTGDGGEKLFF. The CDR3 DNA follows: TGTGCCATCAGACCCACGGGCGACGGCGGAGAAAAACTGTTTTTT.